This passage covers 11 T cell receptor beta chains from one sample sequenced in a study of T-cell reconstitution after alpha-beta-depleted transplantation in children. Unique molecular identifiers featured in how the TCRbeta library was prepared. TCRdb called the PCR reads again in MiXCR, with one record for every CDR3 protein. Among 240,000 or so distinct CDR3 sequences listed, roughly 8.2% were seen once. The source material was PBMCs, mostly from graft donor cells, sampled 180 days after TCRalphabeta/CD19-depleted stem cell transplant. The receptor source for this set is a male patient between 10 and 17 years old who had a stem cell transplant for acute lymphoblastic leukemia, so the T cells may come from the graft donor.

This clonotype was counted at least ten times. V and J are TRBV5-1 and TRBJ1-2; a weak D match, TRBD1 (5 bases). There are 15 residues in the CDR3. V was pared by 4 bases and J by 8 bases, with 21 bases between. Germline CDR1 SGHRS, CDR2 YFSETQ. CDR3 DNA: TGCGCCAGCAGCCCTCTTGTGGGGGGTGTAGGAGGCTACACCTTC. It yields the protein CASSPLVGGVGGYTF.

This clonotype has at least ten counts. The DNA for the CDR3 is TGTGCCAGCAGCCCACGGCCGAGGGGGCCAACCTTC. It codes for CASSPRPRGPTF. This chain uses TRBV5-5 with TRBJ1-2; 7 bases align to TRBD1. The CDR3 runs 12 residues. The germline V gene encodes CDR1 SGHKS and CDR2 YYEKEE (reference sequence). J gave up 14 bases and V 4 bases, and 11 bases lay outside the gene matches.

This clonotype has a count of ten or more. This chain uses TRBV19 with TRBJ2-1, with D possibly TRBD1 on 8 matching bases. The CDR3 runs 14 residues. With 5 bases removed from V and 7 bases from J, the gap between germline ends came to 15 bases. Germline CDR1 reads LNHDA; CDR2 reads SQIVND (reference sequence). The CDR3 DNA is TGTGCCAGTAGTTCCTCACAGGGGGGGAATGAGCAGTTCTTC. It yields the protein CASSSSQGGNEQFF.

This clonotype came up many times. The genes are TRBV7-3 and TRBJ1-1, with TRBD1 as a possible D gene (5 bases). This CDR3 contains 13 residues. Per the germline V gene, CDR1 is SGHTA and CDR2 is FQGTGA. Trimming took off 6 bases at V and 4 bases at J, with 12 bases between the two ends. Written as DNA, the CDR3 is TGTGCCAGCAGTACGACAGCTACCACTGAAGCTTTCTTT. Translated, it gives CASSTTATTEAFF.

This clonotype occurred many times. The CDR3 sequence is CASTGQGPDPEAFF. The CDR3 DNA is TGTGCCAGCACCGGACAGGGGCCGGACCCCGAAGCTTTCTTT. The V and J genes are TRBV7-9 and TRBJ1-1; 9 bases fit TRBD1. The germline CDR1 and CDR2 sequences are SEHNR and FQNEAQ (reference sequence). There are 14 residues in the CDR3. Unmatched junction bases numbered 11, after V lost 7 bases and J lost 8 bases.

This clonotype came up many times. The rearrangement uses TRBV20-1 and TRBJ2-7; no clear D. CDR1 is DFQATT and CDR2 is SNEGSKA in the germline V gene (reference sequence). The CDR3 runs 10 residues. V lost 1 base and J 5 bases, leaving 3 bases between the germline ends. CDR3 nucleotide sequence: TGCAGTGCTAGAGGGGACGAGCAGTACTTC. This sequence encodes CSARGDEQYF.

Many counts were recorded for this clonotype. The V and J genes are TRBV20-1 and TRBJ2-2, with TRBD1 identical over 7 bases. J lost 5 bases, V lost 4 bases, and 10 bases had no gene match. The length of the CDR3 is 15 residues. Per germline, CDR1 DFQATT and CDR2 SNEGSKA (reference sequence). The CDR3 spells CSAMEMTGRTGELFF. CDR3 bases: TGCAGTGCTATGGAGATGACAGGGCGGACCGGGGAGCTGTTTTTT.

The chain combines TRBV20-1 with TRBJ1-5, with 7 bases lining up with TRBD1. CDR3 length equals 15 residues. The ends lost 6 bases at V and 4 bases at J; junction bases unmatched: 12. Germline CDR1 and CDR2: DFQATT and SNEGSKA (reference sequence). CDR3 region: CSAHAPGGENQPQHF. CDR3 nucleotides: TGCAGTGCCCACGCCCCAGGGGGGGAAAATCAGCCCCAGCATTTT.

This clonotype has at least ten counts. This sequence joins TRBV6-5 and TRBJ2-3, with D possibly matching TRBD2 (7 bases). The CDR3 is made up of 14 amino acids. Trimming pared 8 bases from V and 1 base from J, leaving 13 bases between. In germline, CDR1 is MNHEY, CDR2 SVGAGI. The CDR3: CASCSGGGTDTQYF. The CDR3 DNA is TGTGCCAGCTGTTCGGGGGGCGGCACAGATACGCAGTATTTT.

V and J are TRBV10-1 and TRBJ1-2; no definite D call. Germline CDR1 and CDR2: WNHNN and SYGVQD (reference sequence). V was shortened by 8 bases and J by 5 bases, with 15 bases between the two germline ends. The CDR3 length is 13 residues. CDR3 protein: CASDGPLRYGYTF. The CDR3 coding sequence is TGCGCCAGCGACGGGCCGCTTCGGTATGGCTACACCTTC.

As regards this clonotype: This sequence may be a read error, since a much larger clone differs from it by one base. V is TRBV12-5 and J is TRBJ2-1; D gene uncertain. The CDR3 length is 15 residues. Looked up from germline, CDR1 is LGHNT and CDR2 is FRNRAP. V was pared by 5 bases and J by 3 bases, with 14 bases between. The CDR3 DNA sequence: TGTGCTAGTGGTCACCGCGGACGATTCTACAATGAGCAGTTCTTC. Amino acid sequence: CASGHRGRFYNEQFF.